This T cell receptor beta chain was captured by sequencing in a study of OX40 agonist ivuxolimab in advanced cancers. Study-wide background: Having had anti-PD-1, anti-PD-L1 or anti-CTLA-4 therapy before was allowed, and around 39% had some.

Patients were ineligible given autoimmune disease history or systemic immunosuppression. Some clones are missing from TCRdb's copy, which holds only in-frame ones; the method was immunoSEQ multiplex PCR. The data show roughly 80,000 clones, more than 75% seen once. Trimming took off 5 bases at V and 0 bases at J, with 16 bases between the two ends. The CDR3 extends over 17 amino acids. Germline CDR1 reads SNHLY; CDR2 reads FYNNEI. The sequence came from an adult with an advanced solid tumor such as melanoma, head and neck, liver or kidney cancer. The sequencing used CD4+ or CD8+ T cells sorted from blood, collected in a trial of the OX40 agonist ivuxolimab. The chain links TRBV2 to TRBJ1-4; tentatively, D is TRBD1 (6 bases). CDR3 DNA sequence: TGTGCCAGCAGTCGAAAGGGGGGGGGCGCAACTAATGAAAAACTGTTTTTT. Translating it yields CASSRKGGGATNEKLFF.